A selection of T cell receptor beta chains follows, all from one sample in a study of T cell changes during pregnancy in multiple sclerosis. Some clones are missing from TCRdb's copy, which holds only in-frame ones; the method was immunoSEQ multiplex PCR. The profile shows tens of thousands of clones, over 80% of them singletons. Sequenced here: peripheral blood, sampled after pregnancy. These receptors all stem from a female donor with multiple sclerosis, enrolled in a pregnancy study. Both conserved end residues are part of each CDR3. Each record gives: clone size, J gene, D gene, V gene, CDR3 protein, CDR3 DNA. The D gene is left open where the match is weak. The listing skips clone size in some rows; elsewhere it reads once, few, many or a size class.

- | TRBJ2-3 | TRBD1 | TRBV27 | CASSQGAVSTDTQYF | TGTGCCAGCAGCCAGGGGGCAGTTAGCACAGATACGCAGTATTTT
once | TRBJ2-2 | - | TRBV9 | CASSVGRGGYTGELFF | TGTGCCAGCAGCGTAGGAAGGGGGGGGTACACCGGGGAGCTGTTTTTT
- | TRBJ1-4 | TRBD1 | TRBV14 | CASSPGTGEKLFF | TGTGCCAGCAGCCCCGGGACAGGGGAGAAACTGTTTTTT
- | TRBJ1-3 | - | TRBV7-9 | CASTPSLGNTIYF | TGTGCCAGCACCCCCTCTCTTGGAAACACCATATATTTT
- | TRBJ2-1 | TRBD2 | TRBV7-3 | CASSLLAGDGNEQFF | TGTGCCAGCAGCCTGCTAGCGGGGGACGGCAATGAGCAGTTCTTC
- | TRBJ2-7 | - | TRBV30 | CAWSVGGREQYF | TGTGCCTGGAGTGTAGGTGGGAGGGAGCAGTACTTC
- | TRBJ1-5 | - | TRBV28 | CASSVWGEGDNQPQHF | TGTGCCAGCAGCGTCTGGGGAGAGGGGGACAATCAGCCCCAGCATTTT
- | TRBJ2-7 | - | TRBV27 | CASSLPTLTHYEQYF | TGTGCCAGCAGTTTACCCACATTGACACACTACGAGCAGTACTTC
once | TRBJ1-5 | TRBD1 | TRBV30 | CAWSVSRTGGNQPQHF | TGTGCCTGGAGTGTCTCCAGGACAGGGGGCAATCAGCCCCAGCATTTT
- | TRBJ2-5 | - | TRBV6-1 | CASSGMVGQETQYF | TGTGCCAGCAGTGGTATGGTCGGGCAAGAGACCCAGTACTTC
once | TRBJ2-7 | TRBD1 | TRBV18 | CASKWDRGVEQYF | TGTGCCAGTAAATGGGACAGGGGGGTCGAGCAGTACTTC
- | TRBJ2-1 | TRBD1 | TRBV5-1 | CASSLPGTGMINEQFF | TGCGCCAGCAGCTTGCCCGGGACAGGGATGATCAATGAGCAGTTCTTC
- | TRBJ2-7 | - | TRBV19 | CASSIGTAEQYF | TGTGCCAGTAGTATAGGGACAGCCGAGCAGTACTTC
few | TRBJ1-6 | - | TRBV5-6 | CASSYWRGRRNSPLHF | TGTGCCAGCAGCTATTGGCGAGGGAGGCGGAATTCACCCCTCCACTTT
- | TRBJ1-1 | - | TRBV29-1 | CSVGGYLNTEAFF | TGCAGCGTTGGAGGGTACCTGAACACTGAAGCTTTCTTT
few | TRBJ2-7 | - | TRBV7-2 | CASSDYLGEQYF | TGTGCCAGCAGCGACTACTTAGGCGAGCAGTACTTC
- | TRBJ1-1 | - | TRBV11-2 | CASRKLSTEAFF | TGTGCCAGCAGGAAGCTTTCCACTGAAGCTTTCTTT
- | TRBJ2-1 | - | TRBV5-6 | CASSLGGAYSDEQFF | TGTGCCAGCAGCTTAGGGGGGGCCTATAGTGATGAGCAGTTCTTC
- | TRBJ1-5 | - | TRBV23-1 | CASSQLRQPQHF | TGCGCCAGCAGTCAATTGAGACAGCCCCAGCATTTT
- | TRBJ2-5 | TRBD2 | TRBV7-2 | CASSSTSGGARETQYF | TGTGCCAGCAGCTCTACTAGCGGGGGGGCCAGGGAGACCCAGTACTTC